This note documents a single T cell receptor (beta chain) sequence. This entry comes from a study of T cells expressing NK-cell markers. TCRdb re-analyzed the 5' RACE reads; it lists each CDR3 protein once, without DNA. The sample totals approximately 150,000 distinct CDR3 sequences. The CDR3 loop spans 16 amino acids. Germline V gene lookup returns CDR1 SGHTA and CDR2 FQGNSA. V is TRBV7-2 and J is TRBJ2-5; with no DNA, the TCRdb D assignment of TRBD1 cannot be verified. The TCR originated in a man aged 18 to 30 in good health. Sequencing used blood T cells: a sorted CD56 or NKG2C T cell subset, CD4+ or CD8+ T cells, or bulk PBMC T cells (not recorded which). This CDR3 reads CASSFLSTGTQETQYF.